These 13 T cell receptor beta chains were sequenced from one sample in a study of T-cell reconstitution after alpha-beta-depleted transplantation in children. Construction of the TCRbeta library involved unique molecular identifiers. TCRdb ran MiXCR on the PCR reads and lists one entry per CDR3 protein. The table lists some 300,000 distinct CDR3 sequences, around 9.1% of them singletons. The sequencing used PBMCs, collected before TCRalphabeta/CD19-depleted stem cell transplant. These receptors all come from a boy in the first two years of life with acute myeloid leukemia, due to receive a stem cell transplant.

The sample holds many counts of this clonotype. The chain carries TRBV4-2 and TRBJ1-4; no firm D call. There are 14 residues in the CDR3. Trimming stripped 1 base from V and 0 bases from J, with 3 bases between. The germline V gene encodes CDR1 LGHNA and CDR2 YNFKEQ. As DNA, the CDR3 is TGTGCCAGCAGCCAAGTTGCAACTAATGAAAAACTGTTTTTT. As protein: CASSQVATNEKLFF.

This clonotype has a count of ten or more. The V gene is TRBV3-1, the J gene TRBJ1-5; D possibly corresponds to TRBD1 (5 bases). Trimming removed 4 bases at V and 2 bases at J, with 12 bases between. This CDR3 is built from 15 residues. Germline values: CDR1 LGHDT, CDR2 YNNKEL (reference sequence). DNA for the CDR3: TGTGCCAGCAGCCCGGAGGGACCAGGCAATCAGCCCCAGCATTTT. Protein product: CASSPEGPGNQPQHF.

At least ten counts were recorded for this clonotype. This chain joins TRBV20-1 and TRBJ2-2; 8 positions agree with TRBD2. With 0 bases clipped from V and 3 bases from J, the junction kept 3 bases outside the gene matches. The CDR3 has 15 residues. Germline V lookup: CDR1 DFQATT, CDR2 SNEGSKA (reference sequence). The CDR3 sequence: CSARETGLDTGELFF. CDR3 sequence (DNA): TGCAGTGCTAGAGAGACGGGACTAGACACCGGGGAGCTGTTTTTT.

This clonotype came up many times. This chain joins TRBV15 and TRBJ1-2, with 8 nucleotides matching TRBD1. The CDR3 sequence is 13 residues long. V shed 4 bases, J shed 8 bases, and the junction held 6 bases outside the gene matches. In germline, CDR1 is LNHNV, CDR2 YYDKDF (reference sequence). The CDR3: CATSTPGGQGYTF. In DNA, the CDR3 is TGTGCCACCAGCACCCCAGGGGGCCAAGGCTACACCTTC.

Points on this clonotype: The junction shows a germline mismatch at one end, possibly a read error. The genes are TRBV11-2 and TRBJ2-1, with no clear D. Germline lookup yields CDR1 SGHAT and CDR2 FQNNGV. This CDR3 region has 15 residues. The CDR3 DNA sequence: TGTGCCAGCAGCTTAGAGCCGGGCTTGTACAATGAGCAGTTGTTC. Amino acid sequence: CASSLEPGLYNEQLF.

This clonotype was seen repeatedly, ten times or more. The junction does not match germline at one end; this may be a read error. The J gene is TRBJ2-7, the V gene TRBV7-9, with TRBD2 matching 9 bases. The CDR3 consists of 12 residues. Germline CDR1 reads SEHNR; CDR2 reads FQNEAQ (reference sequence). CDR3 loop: CASSFLAGELDF. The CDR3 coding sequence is TGTGCCAGCAGCTTTTTAGCGGGAGAGTTGGACTTC.

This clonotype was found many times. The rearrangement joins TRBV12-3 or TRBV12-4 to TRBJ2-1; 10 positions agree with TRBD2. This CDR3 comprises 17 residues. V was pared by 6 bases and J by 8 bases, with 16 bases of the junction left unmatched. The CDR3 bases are TGTGCCAGCAGCCCCATAGTAATAGCGGGGGGCATCGATGAGCAGTTCTTC. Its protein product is CASSPIVIAGGIDEQFF.

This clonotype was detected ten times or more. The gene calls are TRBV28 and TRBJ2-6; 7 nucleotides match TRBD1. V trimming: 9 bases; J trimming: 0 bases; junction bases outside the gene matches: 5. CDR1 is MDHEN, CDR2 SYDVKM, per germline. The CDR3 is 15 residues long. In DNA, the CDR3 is TGTGCCAGTTGGGACAGCCACTCTGGGGCCAACGTCCTGACTTTC. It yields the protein CASWDSHSGANVLTF.

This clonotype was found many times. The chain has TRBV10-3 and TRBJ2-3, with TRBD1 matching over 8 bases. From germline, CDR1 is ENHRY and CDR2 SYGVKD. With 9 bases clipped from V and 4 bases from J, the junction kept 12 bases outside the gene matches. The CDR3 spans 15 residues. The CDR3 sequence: CAMSPGQEFSDTQYF. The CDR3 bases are TGTGCCATGAGTCCGGGACAGGAATTTTCAGATACGCAGTATTTT.

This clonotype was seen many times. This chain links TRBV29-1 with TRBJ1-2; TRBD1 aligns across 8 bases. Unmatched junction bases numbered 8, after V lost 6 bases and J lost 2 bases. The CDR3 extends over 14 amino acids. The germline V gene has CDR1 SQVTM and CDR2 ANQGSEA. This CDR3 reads CSVNGQGLNYGYTF. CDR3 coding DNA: TGCAGCGTCAACGGACAGGGATTAAACTATGGCTACACCTTC.

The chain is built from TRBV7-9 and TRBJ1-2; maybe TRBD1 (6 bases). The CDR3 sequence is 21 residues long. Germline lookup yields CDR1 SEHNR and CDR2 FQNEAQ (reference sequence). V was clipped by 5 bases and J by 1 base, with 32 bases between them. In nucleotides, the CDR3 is TGTGCCAGCAGCAGCTTAGGGGGGGGCGAAGGAACAGAGGCCGGTAACTATGGCTACACCTTC. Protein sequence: CASSSLGGGEGTEAGNYGYTF.

The CDR3 coding sequence is TGTGCCAGCAGTTTGAGGTCCGACACTTGGAAGCGGGCTTTCTTT. As protein: CASSLRSDTWKRAFF. V usage is TRBV12-3 or TRBV12-4 and J usage is TRBJ1-1; the D is unclear. V gave up 3 bases and J gave up 11 bases, with 22 bases separating them. The length of the CDR3 is 15 residues.

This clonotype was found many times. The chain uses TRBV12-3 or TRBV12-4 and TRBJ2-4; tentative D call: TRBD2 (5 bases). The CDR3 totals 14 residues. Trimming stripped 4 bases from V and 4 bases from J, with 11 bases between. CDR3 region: CASSSLREKNIQYF. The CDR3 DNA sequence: TGTGCCAGCAGTTCCCTGAGGGAGAAAAACATTCAGTACTTC.